This passage covers 6 T cell receptor beta chains from one sample sequenced in a study of blood T cell repertoires in COVID-19. Sequencing was performed with immunoSEQ multiplex PCR; in TCRdb, only in-frame clones are kept and a portion is missing. This sample yields 310,000 or so clones, of which roughly nine tenths are seen a single time; about 2% belongs to the top ten. The sequenced material came from peripheral blood. The receptors stem from a woman aged 50 to 60 who had recovered from COVID-19.

The chain uses TRBV19 and TRBJ2-3, with D possibly being TRBD1 (6 bases). The CDR3 runs 14 residues. Trimming cost V 4 bases and J 5 bases, with 13 bases left between them. The germline CDR1 and CDR2 sequences are LNHDA and SQIVND (reference sequence). The CDR3 DNA reads as TGTGCCAGTAGTAGGACAGAGAGGGGAGATACGCAGTATTTT. Protein product: CASSRTERGDTQYF.

As concerns this clone: Within the sample, other DNA sequences also encode this same CDR3. The gene calls are TRBV30 and TRBJ2-7; tentative D call: TRBD1 (6 bases). In germline, CDR1 is GTSNPN, CDR2 SVGIG (reference sequence). V lost 0 bases to trimming and J lost 3 bases, with 9 bases between them. This CDR3 is 13 amino acids long. The CDR3 region has the DNA TGTGCCTGGAGTGTACAGGGCAGCTACGAGCAGTACTTC. This sequence encodes CAWSVQGSYEQYF.

The rearrangement joins TRBV2 to TRBJ2-1, with D unresolved. Germline lookup yields CDR1 SNHLY and CDR2 FYNNEI. Trimming stripped 2 bases from V and 0 bases from J, with 11 bases between. The CDR3 has 16 residues. The CDR3 DNA is TGTGCCAGCAGTGAATTATGGTCGAGCTCCTACAATGAGCAGTTCTTC. Amino acid sequence: CASSELWSSSYNEQFF.

J is TRBJ2-5 and V is TRBV6-7, with TRBD2 matching 9 bases. TRBV6-7 is placed among ORFs of uncertain function. Losses at the gene ends were 6 bases for V and 4 bases for J; bases not matched to a gene: 15. The CDR3 has 17 amino acids. The CDR3 protein is CASSHCFGREGRETQYF. In DNA form, the CDR3 reads TGTGCCAGCAGCCACTGTTTCGGGCGGGAGGGCCGAGAGACCCAGTACTTC.

The chain links TRBV5-6 to TRBJ1-2, with TRBD1 as a possible D gene (6 bases). V lost 5 bases, J lost 0 bases, and 11 bases lay in between. Germline V gene data show CDR1 as SGHDT and CDR2 as YYEEEE. The CDR3 has 14 residues. In nucleotides, the CDR3 is TGTGCCAGCAGTACAGGGCACGCTAACTATGGCTACACCTTC. Translated: CASSTGHANYGYTF.

This clone was observed a handful of times. The chain is built from TRBV11-2 and TRBJ2-5; 8 bases fit TRBD1. Germline V CDR1 and CDR2: SGHAT, FQNNGV. The ends lost 1 base at V and 5 bases at J; junction bases unmatched: 6. CDR3 size: 15 residues. For the CDR3, the DNA is TGTGCCAGCAGCTTAGCAGGGGGCTTGTGGGAGACCCAGTACTTC. Protein sequence: CASSLAGGLWETQYF.